Below are 17 T cell receptor beta chains sequenced from a single sample in a study of T cells in women clearing cervical HPV infection. Clones were read by immunoSEQ multiplex PCR, and TCRdb kept only the in-frame ones, dropping some. This sample's table reports 35,000 to 45,000 clones. Source material: blood buffy coat. These receptors originate from a woman between 18 and 75 years old with a cervical HPV16 infection that either progressed to CIN3+ or cleared (not recorded which).

About this clone: The read terminates 3 residues ahead of where the CDR3 ends, so the germline J gene completes it. The J gene is TRBJ1-2, the V gene TRBV7-6, with D perhaps matching TRBD1 (5 bases). CDR3 length: 15 residues. CDR1 is SGHVS and CDR2 is FNYEAQ in the germline V gene. The CDR3 reads CASSFAQGSSYDYTF. The sequenced part of the CDR3 DNA is TGTGCCAGCAGCTTTGCGCAGGGTTCCTCCTACGAC.

Concerning this clone itself: The sequenced fragment ends 3 residues before the CDR3 boundary, so the rest is inferred from the germline J gene. V usage is TRBV20-1 and J usage is TRBJ2-3; D possibly corresponds to TRBD2 (6 bases). The CDR3 contains 15 residues. The germline V and J ends were trimmed by 5 bases and 0 bases, with 15 bases remaining between them. Germline V gene lookup returns CDR1 DFQATT and CDR2 SNEGSKA (reference sequence). Incomplete CDR3 DNA: TGCAGTGCTGACTACCGGGACTTGAGCACAGATACG. This codes for CSADYRDLSTDT. The full CDR3 protein reads CSADYRDLSTDTQYF.

A word on this clone: The missing CDR3 end, 3 residues past where the read stops, is filled in from the germline J gene. The chain employs TRBV28 and TRBJ1-3; perhaps TRBD1 as D (6 bases). Per the germline V gene, CDR1 is MDHEN and CDR2 is SYDVKM. The ends were cut back, 2 bases at V and 4 bases at J, with 9 bases in the middle. This CDR3 is built from 14 residues. This CDR3 is CASSLQGRGNTIYF. The DNA read from the CDR3 is TGTGCCAGCAGTTTACAGGGGAGAGGAAACACC. Drawing the rest from reference TRBV28 and TRBJ1-3, the complete variable domain is DVKVTQSSRYLVKRTGEKVFLECVQDMDHENMFWYRQDPGLGLRLIYFSYDVKMKEKGDIPEGYSVSREKKERFSLILESASTNQTSMYLCASSLQGRGNTIYFGEGSWLTVV.

A note on this clone: The read ends 3 residues early relative to the CDR3; the germline J gene fills the gap. The chain uses TRBV6-1 and TRBJ2-5, with 9 bases matching TRBD1. The germline gives CDR1 MNHNS, CDR2 SASEGT. The trim removed 2 bases at V and 4 bases at J, leaving 11 bases unmatched. The CDR3 contains 17 residues. The chain's CDR3 is CASSEFWAGQGRETQYF. The CDR3 bases that were read are TGTGCCAGCAGTGAATTCTGGGCGGGACAGGGTAGAGAGACC.

As for this clone: The CDR3 extends 3 residues past the end of the read, so its final part is completed from the germline J gene. The chain couples TRBV7-2 to TRBJ1-6; 10 positions agree with TRBD1. The junction had 7 bases not matched to a gene; V was cut back by 5 bases and J by 9 bases. Germline values: CDR1 SGHTA, CDR2 FQGNSA. There are 15 residues in the CDR3. Partial CDR3 DNA: TGTGCCAGCAGCCGAGAGGGACAGGGGACTTCACCC. Protein product: CASSREGQGTSP. The CDR3 in full is CASSREGQGTSPLHF.

Points on this clone: The CDR3 extends 3 residues past the end of the read, so its final part is completed from the germline J gene. The chain combines TRBV5-1 with TRBJ2-1; possibly TRBD1 for D (6 bases). In germline, CDR1 is SGHRS, CDR2 YFSETQ. This CDR3 spans 14 amino acids. Trimming took 0 bases from V and 5 from J, leaving 9 bases between them. CDR3 loop: CASSLGGTNNEQFF. The sequenced part of the CDR3 DNA is TGCGCCAGCAGCTTGGGGGGGACAAACAATGAG.

About this clone itself: The sequenced fragment ends 3 residues before the CDR3 boundary, so the rest is inferred from the germline J gene. The chain couples TRBV15 to TRBJ1-6; no firm D call. This CDR3 is 14 amino acids long. CDR1 is LNHNV, CDR2 YYDKDF, per germline (reference sequence). The CDR3 sequence is CATSREVRRHSLHF. The sequenced CDR3 bases are TGTGCCACCAGCAGAGAGGTCAGGAGGCATTCC. Based on the CDR3 plus reference TRBV15 and TRBJ1-6, the full variable domain is DAMVIQNPRYQVTQFGKPVTLSCSQTLNHNVMYWYQQKSSQAPKLLFHYYDKDFNNEADTPDNFQSRRPNTSFCFLDIRSPGLGDTAMYLCATSREVRRHSLHFGNGTRLTVT.

Remarks on this clone: The CDR3 end lies 3 residues beyond the end of the read and is filled in from the germline J gene. The chain employs TRBV30 and TRBJ2-7, with 10 bases that match TRBD1. Trimming took 4 bases from V and 6 from J; bases not matched to a gene: 12. The CDR3 loop spans 15 amino acids. Germline V gene lookup returns CDR1 GTSNPN and CDR2 SVGIG (reference sequence). The CDR3 bases that were read are TGTGCCTGGAACTCTCGGGGACAGGGGCCGCGCGAG. Protein product: CAWNSRGQGPRE. The complete CDR3 sequence is CAWNSRGQGPREQYF.

Points on this clone: The sequence runs out 3 residues before the end of the CDR3; the remainder is reconstructed from the germline J gene. The chain carries TRBV19 and TRBJ1-1; 8 bases are shared with TRBD1. CDR1 LNHDA and CDR2 SQIVND come from the germline V gene (reference sequence). The CDR3 has 14 amino acids. J was trimmed by 7 bases and V by 5 bases; bases with no gene match: 9. Incomplete CDR3 DNA: TGTGCCAGTAGTCGAACCCTGGACAGGGTTGAA. Residues: CASSRTLDRVE. The whole CDR3 region reads CASSRTLDRVEAFF.

A remark on this clone: The read ends 3 residues shy of where the CDR3 ends; the end is completed using the germline J gene. The chain is built from TRBV29-1 and TRBJ1-5; TRBD1 aligns across 9 bases. V trimming: 4 bases; J trimming: 3 bases; junction bases outside the gene matches: 10. CDR3 length: 16 amino acids. Germline CDR1 SQVTM, CDR2 ANQGSEA. The part of the CDR3 DNA that was read is TGCAGCGTTGCGGGACAGGGCCTCGGAGACAATCAGCCC. This sequence encodes CSVAGQGLGDNQP. The entire CDR3 sequence reads CSVAGQGLGDNQPQHF.

For this clone: The read terminates 3 residues ahead of where the CDR3 ends, so the germline J gene completes it. The V call is TRBV7-2, the J call TRBJ1-2; D is uncertain. The CDR3 runs to 14 residues. CDR1 is SGHTA and CDR2 is FQGNSA in the germline V gene. The CDR3 region is CASRSIAGGRDYTF. CDR3 bases read: TGTGCCAGCAGATCGATAGCGGGAGGGAGGGAC.

Turning to this clone: The CDR3 end falls 3 residues outside the read, so it is completed with the germline J gene. V and J are TRBV19 and TRBJ1-2, with D uncertain. The germline CDR1 and CDR2 sequences are LNHDA and SQIVND (reference sequence). The CDR3 consists of 15 residues. CDR3 protein: CASSIRSPHPTRYTF. CDR3 DNA, as far as it was read: TGTGCCAGTAGTATAAGGAGTCCACATCCGACGCGG. Full variable domain (outside the CDR3, taken from reference TRBV19 and TRBJ1-2): DGGITQSPKYLFRKEGQNVTLSCEQNLNHDAMYWYRQDPGQGLRLIYYSQIVNDFQKGDIAEGYSVSREKKESFPLTVTSAQKNPTAFYLCASSIRSPHPTRYTFGSGTRLTVV.

Note on this clone: The read stops 3 residues short of the end of the CDR3; the missing end is completed from the germline J gene. This chain links TRBV6-2 or TRBV6-3 with TRBJ2-3; no definite D call. The CDR3 runs 10 residues. The germline V gene encodes CDR1 MNHEY and CDR2 SVGEGT. The CDR3 sequence: CASSEGTQYF. The covered CDR3 bases are TGTGCCAGCAGCGAAGGGACG.

Of note for this clone: The read terminates 3 residues before the CDR3 end, so the remaining end is supplied by the germline J gene. The chain recombines TRBV6-2 or TRBV6-3 with TRBJ2-3; 11 bases match TRBD1. The CDR3 loop spans 14 amino acids. In germline, CDR1 is MNHEY, CDR2 SVGEGT. Here the CDR3 reads CASTEGQGDQPQYF. The DNA read from the CDR3 is TGTGCCAGCACCGAGGGACAGGGGGATCAGCCG.

To note about this clone: From the germline J gene comes the end of the CDR3, since the read stops 3 residues before it. This chain links TRBV13 with TRBJ2-5, with 9 bases matching TRBD1. CDR1 is PRHDT and CDR2 is FYEKMQ in the germline V gene (reference sequence). With V trimmed by 2 bases and J by 4 bases, 17 bases remained unmatched. The CDR3 consists of 19 residues. This CDR3 reads CASSLRSFGPTGGGETQYF. The covered CDR3 bases are TGTGCCAGCAGCTTACGGTCATTCGGTCCTACAGGGGGCGGAGAGACC.

In the case of this clone: At one boundary the junction diverges from the germline segment, which might be a read error. The CDR3 is cut off 3 residues early in the read; its end comes from the germline J gene. The gene calls are TRBV10-3 and TRBJ2-7, with TRBD2 as a possible D gene (6 bases). The CDR3 extends over 12 amino acids. Per germline, CDR1 ENHRY and CDR2 SYGVKD. CDR3 bases read: TGTACCATCAGTGACGGGGGAGGCGAG. This translates into CTISDGGGE. The whole CDR3 is CTISDGGGEQYF.

Points on this clone: The observed sequence ends 3 residues before the CDR3 terminus, with the missing tail filled in from the germline J gene. This chain connects TRBV30 to TRBJ2-2; the match to TRBD1 covers 7 bases. The germline CDR1 and CDR2 sequences are GTSNPN and SVGIG (reference sequence). The CDR3 is 15 amino acids. Here the CDR3 reads CAWSVGTATNEKLFF. The CDR3 bases that were read are TGTGCCTGGAGTGTAGGGACAGCAACTAATGAAAAG.